The clone carrying this TCR beta chain showed up many times. The target antigen is unknown. V shed 5 bases, J shed 7 bases, and the junction held 5 bases outside the gene matches. The CDR3 contains 13 residues. Germline V CDR1 and CDR2: SGHTA, FQGNSA. This sample is part of a study of T cell repertoires in cytomegalovirus infection. Study at large: CMV epitopes, recently identified HLA-C-restricted and well-studied HLA-B-restricted, were used. Through public TCR beta signatures, both CMV infection and matching HLA type were indicated.

Study-level results: The response measured ex vivo was dominated by TCR beta clonotypes (HLA-C-restricted and CMV-specific).

TCRdb reanalysed the reads using MiXCR and keeps one entry per CDR3 protein. This table has a few hundred thousand distinct CDR3 sequences, roughly 36% appearing once. The sample here was cultured PBMCs, taken from culture after CMV antigen stimulation. The chain joins TRBV7-2 to TRBJ1-1; 9 bases are shared with TRBD1. This TCR was sampled from a human donor in good health (CMV status not recorded). Some clones in this sample may be carry-over from other donors' samples. The DNA for the CDR3 is TGTGCCAGCAGCCGAAACAGGGGGCGTGAAGCTTTCTTT. Its translation: CASSRNRGREAFF.